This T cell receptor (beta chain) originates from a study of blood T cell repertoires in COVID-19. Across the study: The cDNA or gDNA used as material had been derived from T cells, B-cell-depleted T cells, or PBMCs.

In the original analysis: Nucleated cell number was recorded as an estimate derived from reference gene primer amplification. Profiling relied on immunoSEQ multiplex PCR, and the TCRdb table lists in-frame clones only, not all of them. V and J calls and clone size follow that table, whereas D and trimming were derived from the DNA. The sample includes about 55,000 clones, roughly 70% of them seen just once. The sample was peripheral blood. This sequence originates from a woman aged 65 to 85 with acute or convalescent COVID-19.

CDR3 protein: CASSLMVASSGANVLTF. The CDR3 DNA reads as TGTGCCAGCAGCTTGATGGTGGCTTCCTCTGGGGCCAACGTCCTGACTTTC. The V gene is TRBV5-6, the J gene TRBJ2-6; D unclear. The V and J ends lost 1 base and 0 bases respectively, with 11 bases between them. This CDR3 has 17 amino acids. Germline V gene lookup returns CDR1 SGHDT and CDR2 YYEEEE.